What follows are 6 T cell receptor beta chains derived from one specimen sequenced in a study of radiotherapy plus CTLA-4 blockade in lung cancer. Libraries were prepared by immunoSEQ multiplex PCR; TCRdb keeps only in-frame clonotypes and omits some of them. In the table there are under 35,000 clones, 70% to 75% of which are singletons. This sample comprised peripheral blood, obtained from a patient treated with radiotherapy plus ipilimumab. These receptors were obtained from a human donor with non-small cell lung cancer whose response to radiotherapy plus ipilimumab could not be evaluated.

The chain has TRBV5-8 and TRBJ2-5; 12 nucleotides align to TRBD2. The CDR3 runs 15 residues. The germline V gene has CDR1 SGHTS and CDR2 YDEGEE. V gave up 0 bases and J gave up 5 bases; unmatched junction bases: 2. CDR3 residues: CASSLGTSGTETQYF. The CDR3 bases are TGTGCCAGCAGCTTGGGGACTAGCGGGACCGAGACCCAGTACTTC.

The chain has TRBV10-3 and TRBJ2-7; the match to TRBD1 covers 9 bases. J gave up 5 bases and V 6 bases, and 8 bases lay outside the gene matches. Germline loops: CDR1 ENHRY, CDR2 SYGVKD. The CDR3 runs 14 residues. CDR3 loop: CAISKDRGRDEQYF. As DNA, the CDR3 is TGTGCCATCAGCAAGGACAGGGGTCGGGACGAGCAGTACTTC.

The chain is built from TRBV4-2 and TRBJ1-1; D is unresolved. This CDR3 is 15 amino acids long. The V end lost 3 bases, the J end lost 6 bases, and 17 bases lay between the germline ends. Germline CDR1 is LGHNA and CDR2 is YNFKEQ. CDR3 in DNA: TGTGCCAGCAGCCAGGAGGAGGTCGGGGAGCCTGAAGCTTTCTTT. This encodes CASSQEEVGEPEAFF.

This chain uses TRBV7-2 with TRBJ2-7; the match to TRBD1 covers 7 bases. V lost 2 bases and J lost 6; bases outside the gene matches: 16. CDR1 is SGHTA and CDR2 is FQGNSA in the germline V gene. The CDR3 length is 17 residues. CDR3 DNA: TGTGCCAGCAGCTTATATCGACGGCGCGACAGGGCCGCCGAGCAGTACTTC. This gives the protein CASSLYRRRDRAAEQYF.

The chain couples TRBV28 to TRBJ2-5; 8 nucleotides align to TRBD2. The length of the CDR3 is 17 residues. V gave up 1 base and J gave up 4 bases; unmatched junction bases: 11. Germline assignment: CDR1 MDHEN and CDR2 SYDVKM. The DNA for the CDR3 is TGTGCCAGCAGTTTATTAAATGGAGCGGGAGCTCGAGAGACCCAGTACTTC. The encoded protein is CASSLLNGAGARETQYF.

The CDR3 is CASTAGLAGTYNEQFF. The CDR3 DNA sequence: TGTGCCAGTACCGCGGGACTAGCGGGAACCTACAATGAGCAGTTCTTC. This chain joins TRBV19 and TRBJ2-1, with 13 bases identical to TRBD2. The CDR3 has 16 residues. V gave up 7 bases and J gave up 2 bases; unmatched junction bases: 5. Looked up from germline, CDR1 is LNHDA and CDR2 is SQIVND (reference sequence).